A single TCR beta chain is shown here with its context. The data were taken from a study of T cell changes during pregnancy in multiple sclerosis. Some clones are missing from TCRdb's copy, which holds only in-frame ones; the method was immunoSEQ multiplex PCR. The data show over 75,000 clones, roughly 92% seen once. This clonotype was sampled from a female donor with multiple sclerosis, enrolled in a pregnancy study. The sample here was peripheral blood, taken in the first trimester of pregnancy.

This chain's CDR3 is CASSLWAGSQGSNQPQHF. CDR3 coding DNA: TGTGCCAGCAGCTTGTGGGCCGGGTCCCAGGGCAGCAATCAGCCCCAGCATTTT. The chain combines TRBV5-6 with TRBJ1-5; tentatively, D is TRBD1 (5 bases). The CDR3 runs to 18 residues. Germline V gene lookup returns CDR1 SGHDT and CDR2 YYEEEE. With 1 base removed from V and 1 base from J, the gap between germline ends came to 18 bases.